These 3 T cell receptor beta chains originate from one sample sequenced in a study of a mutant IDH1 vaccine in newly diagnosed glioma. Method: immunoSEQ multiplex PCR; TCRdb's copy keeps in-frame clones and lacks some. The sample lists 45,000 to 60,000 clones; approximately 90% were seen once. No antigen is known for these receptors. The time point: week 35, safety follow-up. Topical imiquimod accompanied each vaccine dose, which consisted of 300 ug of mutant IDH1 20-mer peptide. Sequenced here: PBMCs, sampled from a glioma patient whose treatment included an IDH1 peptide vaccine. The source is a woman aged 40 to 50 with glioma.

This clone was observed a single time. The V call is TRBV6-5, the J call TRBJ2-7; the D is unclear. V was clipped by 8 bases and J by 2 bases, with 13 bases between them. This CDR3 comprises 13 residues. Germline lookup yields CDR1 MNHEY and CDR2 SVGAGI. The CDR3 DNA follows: TGTGCCAGCTTCCGAGTGGGCACCTACGAGCAGTACTTC. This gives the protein CASFRVGTYEQYF.

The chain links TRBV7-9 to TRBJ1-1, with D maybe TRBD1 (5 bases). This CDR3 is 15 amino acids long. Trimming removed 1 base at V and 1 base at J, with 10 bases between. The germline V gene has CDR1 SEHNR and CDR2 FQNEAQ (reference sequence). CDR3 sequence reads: CASSLVGAANTEAFF. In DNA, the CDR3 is TGTGCCAGCAGCTTAGTAGGGGCGGCGAACACTGAAGCTTTCTTT.

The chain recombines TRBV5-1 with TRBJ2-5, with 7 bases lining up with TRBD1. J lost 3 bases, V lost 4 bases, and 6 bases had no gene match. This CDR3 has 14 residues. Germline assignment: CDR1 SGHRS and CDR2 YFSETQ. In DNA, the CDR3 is TGCGCCAGCAGCCCTGCCCAGGGGGAAGAGACCCAGTACTTC. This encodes CASSPAQGEETQYF.